This T cell receptor (beta chain) stems from a study of preoperative IRX-2 immunotherapy in early breast cancer. Documented treatment: preoperative locoregional IRX-2 cytokine immunotherapy. Samples came from a phase Ib trial of preoperative locoregional IRX-2 cytokine immunotherapy. TCRdb keeps only in-frame clones here, not all; method: immunoSEQ multiplex PCR. Of approximately 24,000 clones in the sample, approximately 75% were seen once. This CDR3 region has 14 residues. Germline loops: CDR1 LNHNV, CDR2 YYDKDF (reference sequence). Between the trimmed V and J ends, which lost 5 bases and 3 bases, there was a span of 11 bases. The sample holds one count of this clone.

The receptor was derived from a human donor with breast cancer. The chain combines TRBV15 with TRBJ1-5; D uncertain. The sequencing here drew on lymph node tissue, taken after IRX-2 immunotherapy. CDR3 bases: TGTGCCACCAGCGGACGGCTGGTCAATCAGCCCCAGCATTTT. Residues: CATSGRLVNQPQHF.